This T cell receptor beta chain appears in the sequencing data of a study of blood T cell repertoires in COVID-19. As for the study in general: Samples of COVID-19 (acute and convalescent) were obtained from the United States, Italy and Spain. PBMCs, B-cell-depleted T cells, or T cells provided the cDNA or gDNA that made up the material.

Original handling: Amplifying reference gene primers gave estimates of nucleated cell counts. Data came from immunoSEQ multiplex PCR; TCRdb stores just in-frame clones and leaves some out. V and J calls plus clone size are reproduced from that table; the DNA served to infer D and trimming. The data contain 150,000 or so clones, more than 75% of them singletons. The origin of this receptor is an older man with acute or convalescent COVID-19. Sequences were obtained from peripheral blood.

CDR3 amino acids: CASSQFDSGGRTEAFF. The CDR3 DNA reads as TGCGCCAGCAGCCAATTTGATTCGGGAGGACGCACTGAAGCTTTCTTT. This chain links TRBV4-1 with TRBJ1-1; no definite D call. The V gene's germline CDR1 is MGHRA and CDR2 YSYEKL. V lost 2 bases and J lost 4, with 17 bases in between. The length of the CDR3 is 16 residues.